One sample yielded the 16 T cell receptor beta chains listed below, sequenced in a study of T-cell reconstitution after alpha-beta-depleted transplantation in children. Construction of the TCRbeta library involved unique molecular identifiers. TCRdb re-analysed the PCR reads in MiXCR, keeping a single row per CDR3 protein. Of 140,000 or so distinct CDR3 sequences listed, 8.8% are singletons. The specimen comprised PBMCs, mostly from graft donor cells, sampled 180 days after TCRalphabeta/CD19-depleted stem cell transplant. The receptors derive from a female patient between 2 and 15 years old who had a stem cell transplant for congenital amegakaryocytic thrombocytopenia, so the T cells may come from the graft donor.

A note on this clonotype: It may be a read error: a sequence one base away is much more abundant. V usage is TRBV5-1 and J usage is TRBJ2-1, with D tentatively TRBD2 (5 bases). The CDR3 totals 17 residues. Trimming removed 2 bases from V and 4 bases from J, with 19 bases in between. Germline CDR1 is SGHRS and CDR2 is YFSETQ. CDR3 in amino acids: CASSFASRGLYYNEQFF. The CDR3, as DNA: TGCGCCAGCAGCTTTGCCAGCCGAGGGCTTTATTACAATGAGCAGTTCTTC.

The genes are TRBV20-1 and TRBJ1-6, with 7 bases that match TRBD1. The junction had 21 bases not matched to a gene; V was cut back by 6 bases and J by 1 base. CDR1 DFQATT and CDR2 SNEGSKA come from the germline V gene (reference sequence). The length of the CDR3 is 20 residues. The CDR3 reads CSAFPRDRSILKSYNSPLHF. In nucleotides, the CDR3 is TGCAGTGCATTCCCCCGGGACAGATCTATTCTAAAATCCTATAATTCACCCCTCCACTTT.

This clonotype was observed at least ten times. The chain combines TRBV25-1 with TRBJ2-7; no clear D. This CDR3 is 11 amino acids long. Between the trimmed V and J ends, which lost 4 bases and 5 bases, there was a span of 6 bases. Germline V lookup: CDR1 MGHDK, CDR2 SYGVNS. This chain's CDR3 is CASSVRDEQYF. As DNA, the CDR3 is TGTGCCAGCAGTGTTAGGGACGAGCAGTACTTC.

The chain employs TRBV28 and TRBJ1-3, with 9 nucleotides matching TRBD1. The ends lost 5 bases at V and 7 bases at J; junction bases unmatched: 6. Germline V lookup: CDR1 MDHEN, CDR2 SYDVKM. The CDR3 contains 14 residues. In nucleotides, the CDR3 is TGTGCCAGCAGTACCGGGACAGGGATCAACACCATATATTTT. This codes for CASSTGTGINTIYF.

This clonotype was counted many times. CDR3 loop: CASRWDREGDNYGYTF. The CDR3 DNA reads TGTGCCAGTCGTTGGGACAGGGAGGGAGACAACTATGGCTACACCTTC. V usage is TRBV12-3 or TRBV12-4 and J usage is TRBJ1-2; TRBD1 agrees at 9 bases. V shed 9 bases, J shed 2 bases, and the junction held 13 bases outside the gene matches. The CDR3 is made up of 16 amino acids.

This clonotype was detected ten times or more. CDR3 sequence: CASSLTTDTQYF. The CDR3 coding sequence is TGTGCCAGCAGTTTGACCACAGATACGCAGTATTTT. This chain links TRBV28 with TRBJ2-3; unclear D gene. Germline V CDR1 and CDR2: MDHEN, SYDVKM. V lost 3 bases and J 2 bases, leaving 3 bases between the germline ends. This CDR3 has 12 residues.

This clonotype appeared many times. The chain employs TRBV6-2 or TRBV6-3 and TRBJ2-7; a weak D match, TRBD2 (5 bases). Trimming cost V 7 bases and J 3 bases, with 10 bases left between them. This CDR3 contains 12 residues. In germline, CDR1 is MNHEY, CDR2 SVGEGT. The CDR3 reads CASTIGNYEQYF. The CDR3 DNA reads as TGTGCCAGCACGATCGGGAACTACGAGCAGTACTTC.

This clonotype was detected only a few times. The chain joins TRBV24-1 to TRBJ2-3, with 9 bases fitting TRBD1. Per germline, CDR1 KGHDR and CDR2 SFDVKD. The CDR3 consists of 19 residues. V was pared by 5 bases and J by 1 base, with 15 bases of the junction left unmatched. The CDR3 DNA reads TGTGCCACCAGTGCCCCCCCCGGGACAGGGACCGAGGGCACAGATACGCAGTATTTT. Translation gives CATSAPPGTGTEGTDTQYF.

This clonotype was observed at least ten times. The V gene is TRBV20-1, the J gene TRBJ2-7, with 9 bases matching TRBD1. This CDR3 is 14 amino acids long. Germline-derived CDR1 and CDR2 are DFQATT and SNEGSKA (reference sequence). J lost 1 base, V lost 6 bases, and 7 bases had no gene match. The CDR3 DNA is TGCAGTGCCAAATCCGGGACAGGGTCCTACGAGCAGTACTTC. Its translation is CSAKSGTGSYEQYF.

In its sample, this clonotype was seen many times. The CDR3 spells CSVDDGYNEQFF. CDR3 nucleotides: TGCAGCGTTGATGACGGGTACAATGAGCAGTTCTTC. The chain recombines TRBV29-1 with TRBJ2-1; D remains unclear. This CDR3 spans 12 amino acids. CDR1 is SQVTM and CDR2 is ANQGSEA in the germline V gene. Between the trimmed V and J ends, which lost 3 bases and 4 bases, there was a span of 7 bases.

J is TRBJ2-7 and V is TRBV7-2; TRBD2 matches 10 bases. Germline trimming cut 5 bases from V and 7 bases from J; bases unmatched to any gene: 8. The CDR3 extends over 14 amino acids. The germline V gene encodes CDR1 SGHTA and CDR2 FQGNSA. CDR3 sequence (DNA): TGTGCCAGCAGCGGAGGCAGCGGGAGGGGAGAGCAGTACTTC. As protein: CASSGGSGRGEQYF. Drawing the rest from reference TRBV7-2 and TRBJ2-7, the complete variable domain is GAGVSQSPSNKVTEKGKDVELRCDPISGHTALYWYRQSLGQGLEFLIYFQGNSAPDKSGLPSDRFSAERTGGSVSTLTIQRTQQEDSAVYLCASSGGSGRGEQYFGPGTRLTVT.

This clonotype occurred a few times. CDR3 bases: TGTGCCACCCGCACGGCAGGGCTGTACGAGCAGTACTTC. This encodes CATRTAGLYEQYF. The chain joins TRBV28 to TRBJ2-7; tentatively, D is TRBD1 (5 bases). Trimming removed 10 bases from V and 4 bases from J, with 17 bases in between. CDR3 length: 13 amino acids. Looked up from germline, CDR1 is MDHEN and CDR2 is SYDVKM.

This clonotype was counted a few times. The rearrangement uses TRBV12-3 or TRBV12-4 and TRBJ2-5; D might be TRBD1 (6 bases). This CDR3 comprises 13 residues. V was clipped by 3 bases and J by 5 bases, with 10 bases between them. The CDR3 region has the DNA TGTGCCAGCAGTTTTAGGGGGTTGGAGACCCAGTACTTC. Amino acid sequence: CASSFRGLETQYF.

This clonotype came up many times. This chain links TRBV10-3 with TRBJ2-7, with TRBD1 as a possible D gene (6 bases). Germline V gives CDR1 ENHRY, CDR2 SYGVKD. V lost 5 bases and J lost 4, with 12 bases in between. CDR3 length equals 13 residues. CDR3 bases: TGTGCCATCAGTCCAGGGGTGGATTACGAGCAGTACTTC. As protein: CAISPGVDYEQYF.

This clonotype turned up a few times. V is TRBV28 and J is TRBJ2-4; D remains unclear. Germline V CDR1 and CDR2: MDHEN, SYDVKM. The CDR3 covers 11 residues. V lost 8 bases and J 6 bases, leaving 8 bases between the germline ends. The CDR3: CASQDLNIQYF. CDR3 bases: TGTGCCAGCCAAGACTTAAACATTCAGTACTTC.

This clonotype was found many times. The chain recombines TRBV7-2 with TRBJ2-6; D is unclear. The germline CDR1 and CDR2 sequences are SGHTA and FQGNSA. V was shortened by 0 bases and J by 2 bases, with 5 bases between the two germline ends. The CDR3 spans 15 residues. The CDR3 reads CASSLAPTGANVLTF. CDR3 bases: TGTGCCAGCAGCTTAGCGCCCACTGGGGCCAACGTCCTGACTTTC.